The T cell receptor (beta chain) described here comes from a study of early T cells in non-severe SARS-CoV-2 infection. As for the study in general: RNA in bulk from unsorted whole blood was sequenced, and chains were unpaired. Study-wide results and limits: VDJdb-based annotation leaned toward anti-spike CD8 responses and missed private and CD4 specificities.

V lost 3 bases and J 3 bases, leaving 13 bases between the germline ends. The germline CDR1 and CDR2 sequences are SGDLS and YYNGEE. This CDR3 contains 14 residues. This clonotype was observed at least ten times. Its matching antigen is unknown. Researchers attached unique molecular identifiers to individual cDNA molecules. TCRdb used MiXCR to reprocess the 5' RACE reads, holding one entry per CDR3 protein. The table has tens of thousands of distinct CDR3 sequences, 5.5% to 8% seen once. The source is an adult who was a healthcare worker with PCR-confirmed SARS-CoV-2 infection or an uninfected control (not recorded which). The specimen was whole blood, collected at baseline. The rearrangement joins TRBV9 to TRBJ2-7; a possible D gene is TRBD1 (6 bases). The CDR3 reads CASSGRDTVYEQYF. CDR3 nucleotide sequence: TGTGCCAGCAGCGGCCGGGACACCGTCTACGAGCAGTACTTC.